This TCR beta chain emerged from a study of persistence of HIV-infected CD4 T cells. An overlapping HIV-1 Gag peptide pool stimulated these cells at about 0.94 ug/peptide/mL. CD40L-negative CD69-negative CD45RO-high memory CD4+ T cells were sorted as populations depleted of antigen-responding cells. Plasma HIV-1 RNA stayed below 50 copies/mL for at least 4 years. This was the immunoSEQ version 4 assay in survey mode. Some clones are missing from TCRdb's copy, which holds only in-frame ones; the method was immunoSEQ multiplex PCR. The sample includes some 32,000 clones, roughly four fifths of them seen just once. The V gene's germline CDR1 is GTSNPN and CDR2 SVGIG (reference sequence). With 2 bases clipped from V and 10 bases from J, the junction kept 7 bases outside the gene matches. The CDR3 runs 12 residues. This clone was seen only once. Its antigen is unknown.

Sequenced here: CD4+ T cells sorted from PBMCs after roughly 19-hour stimulation, sampled from a patient who received antiretroviral therapy. The J gene is TRBJ1-1, the V gene TRBV30; 7 bases are a match to TRBD1. The source is an adult woman with HIV who was CMV-seropositive. The CDR3 sequence is CAWSKVQGGAFF. The CDR3 coding sequence is TGTGCCTGGAGTAAGGTCCAGGGGGGAGCTTTCTTT. Combining the CDR3 with reference TRBV30 and TRBJ1-1 gives the whole variable domain SQTIHQWPATLVQPVGSPLSLECTVEGTSNPNLYWYRQAAGRGLQLLFYSVGIGQISSEVPQNLSASRPQDRQFILSSKKLLLSDSGFYLCAWSKVQGGAFFGQGTRLTVV.